This T cell receptor beta chain was sequenced for a study of T cells in Graves' hyperthyroidism and ophthalmopathy. Whole-study results and caveats: By a 13 V-J model, ophthalmopathy was set apart from stable hyperthyroidism.

A note on this clonotype: Antigen specificity is unknown.

Amplification of TCR beta CDR3 regions was performed using RNA transcripts as template. During a first-round RT-PCR of the TCR CDR3, the HTBI primer set was used. TCRdb independently ran MiXCR on the multiplex PCR reads; one entry per CDR3 protein. The table records 600,000 to 900,000 distinct CDR3 sequences, 16% of them present only once. This CDR3 comprises 18 residues. Germline trimming cut 5 bases from V and 2 bases from J; bases unmatched to any gene: 11. CDR1 is LNHDA and CDR2 is SQIVND in the germline V gene (reference sequence). The chain joins TRBV19 to TRBJ2-1; 11 nucleotides match TRBD2. Sequenced: blood. The receptor was isolated from a man younger than 35 with Graves' hyperthyroidism. The CDR3 protein is CASSSRMVSGRAYNEQFF. The CDR3 DNA reads TGTGCCAGTAGTTCCCGAATGGTTAGCGGGAGGGCCTACAATGAGCAGTTCTTC.